This passage covers 6 T cell receptor beta chains from one sample sequenced in a study of OX40 agonist ivuxolimab in advanced cancers. Measured with immunoSEQ multiplex PCR; TCRdb has only the in-frame clones, and not every one. The sample includes around 52,000 clones, approximately 83% of them seen just once. The material sequenced was CD4+ or CD8+ T cells sorted from blood, taken in a trial of the OX40 agonist ivuxolimab. These receptors all come from an adult with an advanced solid tumor such as melanoma, head and neck, liver or kidney cancer.

V usage is TRBV7-8 and J usage is TRBJ1-4; 8 nucleotides align to TRBD1. This CDR3 has 15 residues. CDR1 SGHVS and CDR2 FQNEAQ come from the germline V gene. J was trimmed by 6 bases and V by 3 bases; bases with no gene match: 6. The CDR3 sequence: CASSFETGEHEKLFF. The CDR3 DNA sequence: TGTGCCAGCAGCTTCGAGACAGGGGAGCATGAAAAACTGTTTTTT. The variable domain in full, with the rest retrieved from reference TRBV7-8 and TRBJ1-4, is GAGVSQSPRYKVAKRGQDVALRCDPISGHVSLFWYQQALGQGPEFLTYFQNEAQLDKSGLPSDRFFAERPEGSVSTLKIQRTQQEDSAVYLCASSFETGEHEKLFFGSGTQLSVL.

In this sample, this clone turned up a few times. The V gene is TRBV27, the J gene TRBJ2-7; D is possibly TRBD1 or TRBD2 (5 bases each). The V end lost 4 bases, the J end lost 7 bases, and 29 bases lay between the germline ends. The CDR3 spans 18 residues. In germline, CDR1 is MNHEY, CDR2 SMNVEV (reference sequence). CDR3 loop: CASSSLSVTGPPTGEQYF. The DNA of the CDR3 is TGTGCCAGCAGTTCCCTTAGCGTCACAGGTCCTCCTACAGGAGAGCAGTACTTC.

This clone appeared once. This chain uses TRBV5-1 with TRBJ2-7; 10 positions agree with TRBD2. The germline V gene encodes CDR1 SGHRS and CDR2 YFSETQ. This CDR3 has 15 amino acids. Losses at the gene ends were 0 bases for V and 6 bases for J; bases not matched to a gene: 6. CDR3 in DNA: TGCGCCAGCAGCTTGGATCCTAGCGGGAGATCCGAGCAGTACTTC. It is translated as CASSLDPSGRSEQYF.

J is TRBJ2-3 and V is TRBV6-5, with TRBD2 matching over 7 bases. This CDR3 is built from 15 residues. The germline CDR1 and CDR2 sequences are MNHEY and SVGAGI. V shed 7 bases and J 7 bases; nucleotides not matched to a gene: 14. CDR3 loop: CASTGYGRAINTQYF. In nucleotides, the CDR3 is TGTGCCAGCACCGGATATGGGAGGGCCATAAATACGCAGTATTTT.

The chain uses TRBV10-2 and TRBJ2-7; TRBD2 agrees at 10 bases. V shed 3 bases, J shed 2 bases, and the junction held 10 bases outside the gene matches. This CDR3 region has 17 residues. Per germline, CDR1 WSHSY and CDR2 SAAADI. The CDR3, as DNA: TGCGCCAGCAGTGACCCCGGGGCTAGCGGGAGACCCTACGAGCAGTACTTC. Protein product: CASSDPGASGRPYEQYF.

V is TRBV6-5 and J is TRBJ2-5; either TRBD1 or TRBD2 may fit D (5 bases each). CDR3 length: 15 amino acids. The V gene lost 0 bases and the J gene lost 5 bases, with 13 bases spanning the gap. Germline V gene sequence: CDR1 MNHEY, CDR2 SVGAGI. The CDR3 spells CASSYSKGTWETQYF. Here the CDR3 DNA reads TGTGCCAGCAGTTACTCGAAAGGGACGTGGGAGACCCAGTACTTC.